The present T cell receptor (beta chain) was sequenced within a study of monozygotic twins with inflammatory bowel disease. The CDR3 is made up of 12 amino acids. Germline V gene lookup returns CDR1 MNHNY and CDR2 SVGAGI (reference sequence). An amount of about 4,000 ng of total RNA was used for each TCR library. After re-calling the 5' RACE reads, TCRdb lists one entry per CDR3 protein, DNA absent. The sample shows approximately 400,000 distinct CDR3 sequences, and about 2.3% sits with its ten largest clones. Regarding this clonotype: Its antigen is as yet unknown.

Findings and limits, study-wide: Against healthy co-twins, IBD patients had lower TCRbeta diversity (measured by inverse Simpson). Subtypes among T cells remained indistinguishable.

This clonotype was sampled from a human donor with ulcerative colitis or Crohn's disease, or a healthy co-twin of an affected twin (not recorded which). Material for sequencing was blood. The rearrangement joins TRBV6-6 to TRBJ2-7; TCRdb's D call, TRBD2, is unchecked because there is no DNA. CDR3: CATGGDAYEQYF.